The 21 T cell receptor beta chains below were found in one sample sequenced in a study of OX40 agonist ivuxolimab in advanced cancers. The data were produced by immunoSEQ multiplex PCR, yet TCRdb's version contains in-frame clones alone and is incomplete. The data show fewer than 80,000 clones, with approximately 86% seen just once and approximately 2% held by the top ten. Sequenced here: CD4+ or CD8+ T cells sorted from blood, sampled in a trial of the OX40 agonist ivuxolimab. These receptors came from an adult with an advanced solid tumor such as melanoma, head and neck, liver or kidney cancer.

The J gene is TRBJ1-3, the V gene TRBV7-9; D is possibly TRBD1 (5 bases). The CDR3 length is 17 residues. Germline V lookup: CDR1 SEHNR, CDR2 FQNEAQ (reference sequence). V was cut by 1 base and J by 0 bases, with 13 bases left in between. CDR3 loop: CASSLGGSGASGNTIYF. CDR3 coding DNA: TGTGCCAGCAGCTTAGGGGGGTCAGGCGCCTCTGGAAACACCATATATTTT.

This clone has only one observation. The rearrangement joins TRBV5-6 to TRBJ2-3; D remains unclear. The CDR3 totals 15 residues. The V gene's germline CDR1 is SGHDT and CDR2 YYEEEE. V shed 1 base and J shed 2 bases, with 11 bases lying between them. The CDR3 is CASSLNSQYTDTQYF. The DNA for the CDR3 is TGTGCCAGCAGCTTGAACTCTCAGTACACAGATACGCAGTATTTT.

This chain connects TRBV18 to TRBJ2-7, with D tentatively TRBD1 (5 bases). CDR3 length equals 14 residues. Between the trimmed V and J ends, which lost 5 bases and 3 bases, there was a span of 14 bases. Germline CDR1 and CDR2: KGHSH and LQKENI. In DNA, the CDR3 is TGTGCCAGCTCATACTCAGGGCAGTTCTACGAGCAGTACTTC. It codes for CASSYSGQFYEQYF.

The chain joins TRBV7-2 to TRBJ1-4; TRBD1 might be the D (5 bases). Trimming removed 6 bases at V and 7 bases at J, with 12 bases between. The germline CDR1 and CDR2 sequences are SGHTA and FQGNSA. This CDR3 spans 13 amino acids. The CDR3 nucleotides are TGTGCCAGCAGACAGGCCGTGTCTGAAAAACTGTTTTTT. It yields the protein CASRQAVSEKLFF. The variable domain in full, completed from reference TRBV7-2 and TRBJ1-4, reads GAGVSQSPSNKVTEKGKDVELRCDPISGHTALYWYRQSLGQGLEFLIYFQGNSAPDKSGLPSDRFSAERTGGSVSTLTIQRTQQEDSAVYLCASRQAVSEKLFFGSGTQLSVL.

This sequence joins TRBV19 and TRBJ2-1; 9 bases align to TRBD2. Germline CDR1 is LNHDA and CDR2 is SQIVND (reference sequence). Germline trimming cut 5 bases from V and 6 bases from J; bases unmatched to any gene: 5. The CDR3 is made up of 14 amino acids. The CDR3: CASSAGGPGNEQFF. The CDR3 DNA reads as TGTGCCAGTAGTGCGGGGGGGCCGGGCAATGAGCAGTTCTTC.

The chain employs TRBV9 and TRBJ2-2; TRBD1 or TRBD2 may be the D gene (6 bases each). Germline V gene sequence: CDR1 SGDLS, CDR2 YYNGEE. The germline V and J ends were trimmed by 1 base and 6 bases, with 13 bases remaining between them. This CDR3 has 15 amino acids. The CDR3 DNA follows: TGTGCCAGCAGCGTAACTAGCCAGGGGTCCGGGGAGCTGTTTTTT. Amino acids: CASSVTSQGSGELFF.

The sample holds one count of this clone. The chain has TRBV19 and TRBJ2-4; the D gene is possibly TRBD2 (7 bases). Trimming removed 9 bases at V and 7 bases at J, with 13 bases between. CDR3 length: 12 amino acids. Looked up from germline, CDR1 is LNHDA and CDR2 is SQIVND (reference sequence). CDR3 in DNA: TGTGCCAGGCAGGGAGGGGGTAACATTCAGTACTTC. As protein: CARQGGGNIQYF.

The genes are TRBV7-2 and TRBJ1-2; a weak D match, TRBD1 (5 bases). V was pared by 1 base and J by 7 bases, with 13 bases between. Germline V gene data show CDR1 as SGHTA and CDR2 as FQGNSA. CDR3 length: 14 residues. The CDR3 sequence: CASSLGGGRRGYTF. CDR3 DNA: TGTGCCAGCAGCTTAGGCGGGGGTCGGCGTGGCTACACCTTC.

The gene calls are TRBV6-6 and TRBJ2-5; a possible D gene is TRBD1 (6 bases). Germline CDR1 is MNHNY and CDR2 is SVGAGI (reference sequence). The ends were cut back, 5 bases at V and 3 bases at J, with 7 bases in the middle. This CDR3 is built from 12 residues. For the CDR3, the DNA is TGTGCCAGCAGTACAGGGAAAGAGACCCAGTACTTC. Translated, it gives CASSTGKETQYF.

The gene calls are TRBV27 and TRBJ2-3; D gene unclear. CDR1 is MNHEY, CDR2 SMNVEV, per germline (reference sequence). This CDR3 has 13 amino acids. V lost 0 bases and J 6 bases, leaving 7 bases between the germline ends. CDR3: CASSLSQPDTQYF. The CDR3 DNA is TGTGCCAGCAGTTTATCACAACCGGATACGCAGTATTTT.

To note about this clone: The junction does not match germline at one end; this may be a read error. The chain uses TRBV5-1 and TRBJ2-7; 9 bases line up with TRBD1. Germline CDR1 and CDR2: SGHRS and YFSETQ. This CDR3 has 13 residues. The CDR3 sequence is CASRLRDRDEQYF. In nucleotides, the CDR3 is TGTGCCAGCAGGTTACGGGACAGGGACGAGCAGTACTTC.

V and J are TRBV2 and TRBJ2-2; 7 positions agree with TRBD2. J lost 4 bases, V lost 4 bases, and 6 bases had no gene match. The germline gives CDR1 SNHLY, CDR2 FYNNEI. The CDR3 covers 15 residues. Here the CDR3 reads CASSGGGRGTGELFF. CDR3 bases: TGTGCCAGCAGTGGGGGCGGGAGAGGCACCGGGGAGCTGTTTTTT.

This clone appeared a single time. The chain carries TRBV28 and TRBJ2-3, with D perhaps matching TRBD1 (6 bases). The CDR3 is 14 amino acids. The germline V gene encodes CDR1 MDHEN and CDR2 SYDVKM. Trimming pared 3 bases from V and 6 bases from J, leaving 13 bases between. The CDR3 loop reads CASSFGTRPDTQYF. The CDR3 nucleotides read TGTGCCAGCAGTTTCGGGACACGCCCTGATACGCAGTATTTT.

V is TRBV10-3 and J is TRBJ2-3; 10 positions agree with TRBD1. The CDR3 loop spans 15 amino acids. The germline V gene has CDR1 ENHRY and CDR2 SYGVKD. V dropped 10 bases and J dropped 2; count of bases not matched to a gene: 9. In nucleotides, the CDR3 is TGTGCCACCGAGGACAGGGGGTTTTTCACAGATACGCAGTATTTT. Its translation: CATEDRGFFTDTQYF.

CDR3 sequence: CASSRWTEAFF. CDR3 nucleotide sequence: TGTGCCAGCAGCCGATGGACTGAAGCTTTCTTT. The rearrangement uses TRBV6-5 and TRBJ1-1; D is ambiguous. Germline V lookup: CDR1 MNHEY, CDR2 SVGAGI. V dropped 6 bases and J dropped 5 bases, with 7 bases sitting between them. This CDR3 has 11 residues.

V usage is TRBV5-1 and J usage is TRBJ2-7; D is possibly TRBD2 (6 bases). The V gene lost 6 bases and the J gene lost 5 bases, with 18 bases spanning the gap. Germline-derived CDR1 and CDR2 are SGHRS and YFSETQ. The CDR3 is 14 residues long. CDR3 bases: TGCGCCAGCATGGATACAGCGGGTGCCGACGAGCAGTACTTC. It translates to CASMDTAGADEQYF.

Written as DNA, the CDR3 is TGTGCCAGCAGTGAGACCCAAGGGATGCCTGGGGCCAACGTCCTGACTTTC. Its protein product is CASSETQGMPGANVLTF. The V gene is TRBV2, the J gene TRBJ2-6; the D is unclear. The germline CDR1 and CDR2 sequences are SNHLY and FYNNEI. The CDR3 loop spans 17 amino acids. The V end lost 3 bases, the J end lost 2 bases, and 14 bases lay between the germline ends.

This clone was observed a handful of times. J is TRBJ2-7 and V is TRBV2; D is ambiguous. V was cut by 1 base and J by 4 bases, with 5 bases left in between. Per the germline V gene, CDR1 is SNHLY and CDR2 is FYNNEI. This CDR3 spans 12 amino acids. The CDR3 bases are TGTGCCAGCAGTGAAGGCGGTTACGAGCAGTACTTC. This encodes CASSEGGYEQYF.

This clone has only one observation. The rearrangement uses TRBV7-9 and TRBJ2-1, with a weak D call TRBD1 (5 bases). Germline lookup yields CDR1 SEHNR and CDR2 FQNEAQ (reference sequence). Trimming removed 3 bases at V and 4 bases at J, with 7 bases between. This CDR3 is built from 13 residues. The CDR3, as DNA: TGTGCCAGCAGCTTGGGGCAATACAATGAGCAGTTCTTC. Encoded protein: CASSLGQYNEQFF.

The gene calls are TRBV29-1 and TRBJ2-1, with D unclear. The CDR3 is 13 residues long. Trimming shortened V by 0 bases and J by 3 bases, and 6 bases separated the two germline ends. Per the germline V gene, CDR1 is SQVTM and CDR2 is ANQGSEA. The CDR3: CSVEDRLYNEQFF. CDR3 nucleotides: TGCAGCGTTGAAGATCGGCTCTACAATGAGCAGTTCTTC.

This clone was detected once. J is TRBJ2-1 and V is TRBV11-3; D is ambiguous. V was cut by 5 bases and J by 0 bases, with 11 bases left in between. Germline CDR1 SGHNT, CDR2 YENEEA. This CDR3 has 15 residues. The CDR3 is CASSRDLSSYNEQFF. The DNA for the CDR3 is TGTGCCAGCAGCCGCGACTTAAGCTCCTACAATGAGCAGTTCTTC.